This T cell receptor (beta chain) was recovered during a study of OX40 agonist ivuxolimab in advanced cancers. As for the study in general: Patients received intravenous ivuxolimab every 2 weeks at 0.01 to 10 mg/kg.

Assay used: immunoSEQ multiplex PCR; TCRdb lists only in-frame clones, some missing. In the table there are about 93,000 clones, under 95% of which are singletons. The specimen comprised CD4+ or CD8+ T cells sorted from blood, sampled in a trial of the OX40 agonist ivuxolimab. The TCR sequence derives from an adult with an advanced solid tumor such as melanoma, head and neck, liver or kidney cancer.

The CDR3 loop is CASSLGGQGLDGYTF. The CDR3 nucleotides are TGTGCCAGCAGCTTGGGAGGACAGGGATTGGATGGCTACACCTTC. The chain carries TRBV7-9 and TRBJ1-2; 8 bases line up with TRBD1. Germline CDR1 is SEHNR and CDR2 is FQNEAQ (reference sequence). This CDR3 spans 15 amino acids. Germline trimming cut 3 bases from V and 6 bases from J; bases unmatched to any gene: 9.